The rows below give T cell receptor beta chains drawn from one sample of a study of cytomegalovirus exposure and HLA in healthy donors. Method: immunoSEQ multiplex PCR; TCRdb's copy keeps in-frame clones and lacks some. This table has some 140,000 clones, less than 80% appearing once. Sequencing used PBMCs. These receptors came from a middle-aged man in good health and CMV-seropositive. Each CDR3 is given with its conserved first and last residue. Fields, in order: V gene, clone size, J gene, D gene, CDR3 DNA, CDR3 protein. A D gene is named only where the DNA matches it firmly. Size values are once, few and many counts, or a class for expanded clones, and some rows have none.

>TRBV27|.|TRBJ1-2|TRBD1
TGTGCCAGCAGGCTAAACCCGGACAGGGGGCGTGGCTACACCTTC
CASRLNPDRGRGYTF
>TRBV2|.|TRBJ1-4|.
TGTGCCAGCGTCCGACAGTATGCAGGGGAAAAACTGTTTTTT
CASVRQYAGEKLFF
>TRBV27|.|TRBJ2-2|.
TGTGCCAGCAGTTTTGGGCAGGGGATCGGGGAGCTGTTTTTT
CASSFGQGIGELFF
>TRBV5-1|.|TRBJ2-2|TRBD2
TGCGCCAGCAGCTTGGCGTTGGGACTAGCTCACACCGGGGAGCTGTTTTTT
CASSLALGLAHTGELFF
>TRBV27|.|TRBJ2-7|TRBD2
TGTGCCAGCAGTTTAGGTCCGGGAGGGAGGGGCGAGCAGTACTTC
CASSLGPGGRGEQYF
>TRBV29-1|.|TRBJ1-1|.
TGCAGCGTAGGGGGGGACACTGAAGCTTTCTTT
CSVGGDTEAFF
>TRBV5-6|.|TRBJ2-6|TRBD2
TGTGCCAGCAGCCGCGGACTAGCGCCGTCTGGGGCCAACGTCCTGACTTTC
CASSRGLAPSGANVLTF
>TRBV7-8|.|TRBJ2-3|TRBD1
TGTGCCAGCAGCCTACAGACAGGGGTCCGCAGGCATACGCAGTATTTT
CASSLQTGVRRHTQYF
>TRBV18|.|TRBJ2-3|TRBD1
TGTGCCAGCTCACGAACAGGGGGCAGAACAGATACGCAGTATTTT
CASSRTGGRTDTQYF
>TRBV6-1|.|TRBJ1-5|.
TGTGCCAGCAGTCAACGAGGAGGAAATCAGCCCCGGCATTTT
CASSQRGGNQPRHF
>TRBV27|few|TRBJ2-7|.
TGTGCCAGCAGTTTATTGGGGTTAGGGACTGACGAGCAGTACTTC
CASSLLGLGTDEQYF
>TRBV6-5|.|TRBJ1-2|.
TGTGCCAGCACCTCACGGAGTGATATGGGCTACACCTTC
CASTSRSDMGYTF
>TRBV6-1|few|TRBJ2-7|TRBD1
TGTGCCAGCACCCCAGGGGGCTCCTACGAGCAGTACTTC
CASTPGGSYEQYF
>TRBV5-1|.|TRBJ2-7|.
TGCGCCAGCAGCTTAAGTAGCGGATACGAGCAGTACTTC
CASSLSSGYEQYF
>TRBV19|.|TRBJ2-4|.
TGTGCCAGTAATGGACTGACAGCCAAAAACATTCAGTACTTC
CASNGLTAKNIQYF
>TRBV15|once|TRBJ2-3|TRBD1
TGTGCCACCACCTCAAGAGGGACAGGGTACGCAGATACGCAGTATTTT
CATTSRGTGYADTQYF
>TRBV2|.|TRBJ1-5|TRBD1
TGTGCCAGCAGCAATCAGGGGGCAGGGCAGCCCCAGCATTTT
CASSNQGAGQPQHF
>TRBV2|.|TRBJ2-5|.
TGTGCCAGCAGTCCCCTGGGCGGGGAGACCCAGTACTTC
CASSPLGGETQYF
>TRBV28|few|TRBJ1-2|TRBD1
TGTGCCAGCAGTGAACAGGGGCAGGGTGGCTACACCTTC
CASSEQGQGGYTF
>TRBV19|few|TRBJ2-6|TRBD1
TGTGCCACCCCAACCGGGACAGGGGGCCGTAGATCTGGGGCCAACGTCCTGACTTTC
CATPTGTGGRRSGANVLTF
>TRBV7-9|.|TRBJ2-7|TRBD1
TGTGCCAGCAGCTTATTGGGTGGGACAGGGGCTGGCGAGCAGTACTTC
CASSLLGGTGAGEQYF
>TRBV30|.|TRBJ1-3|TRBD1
TGTGCCTGGGGGGGGACAGCTGGAAACACCATATATTTT
CAWGGTAGNTIYF
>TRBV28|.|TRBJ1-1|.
TGTGCCAGCAGCGGAGGGACTGAAGCTTTCTTT
CASSGGTEAFF
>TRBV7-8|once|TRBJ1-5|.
TGTGCCAGCAGCTTAGTGAGTCAGCCCCAGCATTTT
CASSLVSQPQHF
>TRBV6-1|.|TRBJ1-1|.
TGTGCCAGCAGTGACGGACTCTCCTCGAATATTGAAGCTTTCTTT
CASSDGLSSNIEAFF
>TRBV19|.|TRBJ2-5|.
TGTGCCAGTAGTATATCTTCGACGGGTCAAGAGACCCAGTACTTC
CASSISSTGQETQYF
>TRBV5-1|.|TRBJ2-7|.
TGCGCCAGCAGCCTTCCAGGTGACGAGCAGTACTTC
CASSLPGDEQYF
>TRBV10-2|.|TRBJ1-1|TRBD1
TGCGCCAGCAGTGGGGTTTCTGTCACAGGGGAAACTGAAGCTTTCTTT
CASSGVSVTGETEAFF
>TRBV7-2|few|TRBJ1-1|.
TGTGCCAGCAGCCCGTGGGGCAGGGGTGGTGAAGCTTTCTTT
CASSPWGRGGEAFF